Sequencing of this TCR beta chain was carried out in a study of blood T cell repertoires in COVID-19. Profiling relied on immunoSEQ multiplex PCR, and the TCRdb table lists in-frame clones only, not all of them. The data contain about 220,000 clones, more than 70% of them singletons. CDR3 size: 16 residues. V was clipped by 1 base and J by 5 bases, with 14 bases between them. Germline V gene data show CDR1 as MGHRA and CDR2 as YSYEKL. The sequence was obtained from a human donor in a cohort sampled during active COVID-19. This chain joins TRBV4-1 and TRBJ2-2; D might be TRBD2 (6 bases). The sequenced material came from peripheral blood. In DNA form, the CDR3 reads TGCGCCAGCAGCCAAGCTCCGGGAGTAGATACCGGGGAGCTGTTTTTT. Amino acids: CASSQAPGVDTGELFF.